One TCR beta chain is described in this entry. A junction end diverges from the germline sequence, so it may reflect a read error. Germline values: CDR1 SGHAT, CDR2 FQNNGV. The CDR3 sequence is 13 residues long. These data come from a study of tumor and adjacent non-tumor tissue in lung cancer. About the research overall: Histology: eleven to twelve adenocarcinoma, a couple of squamous cell carcinoma, 1 small cell lung cancer.

The template was RNA from unsorted bulk tissue. More than 3 cm separated this lung sample from the edge of the tumor. Donors were chemotherapy-naive, newly diagnosed lung cancer surgical patients in China, August–November 2014. TCRbeta libraries were built with three rounds of nested PCR, modified from ARM-PCR. TCRdb reprocessed the multiplex PCR reads via MiXCR and lists one record per CDR3 protein. The sample shows 85,000 to 130,000 distinct CDR3 sequences, less than 75% of them seen only once. V usage is TRBV11-2 and J usage is TRBJ1-1; D gene uncertain. The sequence was collected from a man aged 25 to 40 with non-small cell lung cancer. Sample: distant non-tumor lung tissue. The CDR3 sequence is CVSSIIVYTEAFF. The CDR3 bases are TGTGTCAGCAGCATTATCGTCTACACTGAAGCTTTCTTT.